The 19 T cell receptor beta chains reported below all come from one sample, sequenced in a study of cytomegalovirus exposure and HLA in healthy donors. 60 Vbeta and 13 Jbeta primers were used in PCR. The assay was immunoSEQ multiplex PCR, and TCRdb's table has in-frame clones only and misses some. The top ten clones hold approximately 13% of a sample with 130,000 to 150,000 clones, over 65% of them seen once. Sequenced: PBMCs. These receptors all come from a man aged 40-49 years in good health and CMV-seropositive.

The chain recombines TRBV2 with TRBJ2-3; 7 nucleotides match TRBD2. CDR3 length: 16 residues. CDR1 is SNHLY, CDR2 FYNNEI, per germline. The V and J ends lost 6 bases and 4 bases, in that order; junction bases with no gene match: 13. The CDR3, as DNA: TGTGCCAGCAGCGGACCGGGACTACAGGCCGCAGATACGCAGTATTTT. It is translated as CASSGPGLQAADTQYF.

V and J are TRBV12-5 and TRBJ1-5, with D tentatively TRBD1 (5 bases). Between the trimmed V and J ends, which lost 0 bases and 4 bases, there was a span of 10 bases. The germline CDR1 and CDR2 sequences are LGHNT and FRNRAP. The CDR3 runs 15 residues. CDR3 sequence: CASGLVGDWNQPQHF. The CDR3 DNA reads TGTGCTAGTGGTTTGGTAGGGGATTGGAATCAGCCCCAGCATTTT.

J is TRBJ2-2 and V is TRBV7-3, with D possibly matching TRBD2 (5 bases). This CDR3 spans 14 amino acids. Germline V gene data show CDR1 as SGHTA and CDR2 as FQGTGA. Deletions cut 1 base from V and 5 bases from J, with 8 bases between. This chain's CDR3 is CASSLSWETGELFF. CDR3 DNA sequence: TGTGCCAGCAGCTTAAGTTGGGAGACCGGGGAGCTGTTTTTT.

The chain employs TRBV6-1 and TRBJ1-4, with D tentatively TRBD1 (5 bases). Germline V gives CDR1 MNHNS, CDR2 SASEGT. The CDR3 length is 14 residues. V was pared by 6 bases and J by 3 bases, with 11 bases between. The CDR3 nucleotides read TGTGCCAGCAGCGACCCGGGGGCTAATGAAAAACTGTTTTTT. Translated: CASSDPGANEKLFF.

The genes are TRBV11-1 and TRBJ2-3; D is perhaps TRBD2 (5 bases). V lost 5 bases and J lost 0, with 15 bases in between. The germline V gene has CDR1 SGHAT and CDR2 FQDESV (reference sequence). The CDR3 length is 16 residues. For the CDR3, the DNA is TGTGCCAGCAGCACGCGGACTCGACCTAGCACAGATACGCAGTATTTT. Translating it yields CASSTRTRPSTDTQYF.

In this sample, this clone turned up a few times. The rearrangement joins TRBV18 to TRBJ1-2; 7 nucleotides align to TRBD1. The length of the CDR3 is 13 residues. Germline CDR1 is KGHSH and CDR2 is LQKENI. J lost 8 bases, V lost 3 bases, and 6 bases had no gene match. The CDR3 loop is CASSPKGAKGYTF. The CDR3 DNA reads as TGTGCCAGCTCACCCAAGGGGGCGAAGGGCTACACCTTC.

This clone was seen only a few times. The chain links TRBV27 to TRBJ2-2; the D gene is possibly TRBD2 (5 bases). The CDR3 consists of 13 residues. Per germline, CDR1 MNHEY and CDR2 SMNVEV (reference sequence). Trimming removed 5 bases from V and 7 bases from J, with 11 bases in between. CDR3: CASSPGSFGELFF. Written as DNA, the CDR3 is TGTGCCAGCAGTCCGGGGAGCTTCGGGGAGCTGTTTTTT.

A note on this clone: The junction and the germline gene differ at one end; a read error may be behind it. The same CDR3 can be traced to other DNA sequences in this sample. The J gene is TRBJ2-6, the V gene TRBV2; 7 positions match TRBD1. The CDR3 totals 14 residues. CDR1 is SNHLY, CDR2 FYNNEI, per germline. The CDR3 DNA is TGTGCCAGCAGCGACAGGGCTGGGGCCAACGGCCTGACTTTC. Protein product: CASSDRAGANGLTF. The variable domain in full, completed from reference TRBV2 and TRBJ2-6, reads EPEVTQTPSHQVTQMGQEVILRCVPISNHLYFYWYRQILGQKVEFLVSFYNNEISEKSEIFDDQFSVERPDGSNFTLKIRSTKLEDSAMYFCASSDRAGANGLTFGAGSRLTVL.

There are a few counts of this clone. The gene calls are TRBV6-1 and TRBJ2-5; TRBD2 matches at 7 bases. The CDR3 has 16 residues. Trimming removed 0 bases from V and 5 bases from J; junction bases left unmatched: 9. Germline V CDR1 and CDR2: MNHNS, SASEGT. The CDR3 reads CASSEARGGVRETQYF. CDR3 in DNA: TGTGCCAGCAGTGAAGCGAGGGGAGGGGTGAGGGAGACCCAGTACTTC.

This sequence joins TRBV5-1 and TRBJ1-2, with 12 positions matching TRBD1. With 4 bases clipped from V and 8 bases from J, the junction kept 6 bases outside the gene matches. The CDR3 is 14 amino acids. The germline gives CDR1 SGHRS, CDR2 YFSETQ. The CDR3 DNA is TGCGCCAGCAGCCTGGGACAGGGGGCGCGCGGCTACACCTTC. Its translation: CASSLGQGARGYTF.

Only a few counts were recorded for this clone. The V call is TRBV7-9, the J call TRBJ1-1; D might be TRBD1 (6 bases). CDR1 and CDR2 from the germline V gene are SEHNR and FQNEAQ (reference sequence). CDR3 length: 15 amino acids. V was shortened by 2 bases and J by 1 base, with 11 bases between the two germline ends. The CDR3 sequence is CASSLPGAKNTEAFF. DNA of the CDR3: TGTGCCAGCAGCTTACCAGGGGCCAAGAACACTGAAGCTTTCTTT.

Remarks on this clone: This specimen includes other DNA sequences encoding the same CDR3. The chain has TRBV2 and TRBJ2-3, with a weak D call TRBD2 (5 bases). Trimming pared 4 bases from V and 6 bases from J, leaving 8 bases between. This CDR3 comprises 12 residues. The V gene's germline CDR1 is SNHLY and CDR2 FYNNEI. The DNA of the CDR3 is TGTGCCAGCAGTGCTTCGGGGGATACGCAGTATTTT. Its protein is CASSASGDTQYF.

The chain joins TRBV6-4 to TRBJ2-2; D may be TRBD1 (5 bases). V lost 3 bases and J 3 bases, leaving 5 bases between the germline ends. CDR3 size: 13 residues. Germline CDR1 is MRHNA and CDR2 is SNTAGT. CDR3 sequence (DNA): TGTGCCAGCAGTGAAGGGGACACCGGGGAGCTGTTTTTT. Translating gives CASSEGDTGELFF.

A word on this clone: The missing conserved phenylalanine or tryptophan at the end of this CDR3 makes a read error likely. The V and J genes are TRBV5-1 and TRBJ2-7; 12 bases agree with TRBD1. Germline trimming cut 4 bases from V and 6 bases from J; bases unmatched to any gene: 8. Germline V gives CDR1 SGHRS, CDR2 YFSETQ. The CDR3 covers 15 residues. In DNA form, the CDR3 reads TGCGCCAGCAGCCCAACCGGGACAGGGGGCATCGAGCAGTACCTC. Translation: CASSPTGTGGIEQYL.

The rearrangement links TRBV11-2 to TRBJ2-5, with a possible D match to TRBD2 (5 bases). Germline V CDR1 and CDR2: SGHAT, FQNNGV. With 8 bases removed from V and 5 bases from J, the gap between germline ends came to 9 bases. The CDR3 is 11 amino acids. CDR3 amino acids: CASGSRETQYF. The CDR3 region has the DNA TGTGCCAGCGGGAGTAGGGAGACCCAGTACTTC. The full variable domain, in which reference TRBV11-2 and TRBJ2-5 provide the parts outside the CDR3, is EAGVAQSPRYKIIEKRQSVAFWCNPISGHATLYWYQQILGQGPKLLIQFQNNGVVDDSQLPKDRFSAERLKGVDSTLKIQPAKLEDSAVYLCASGSRETQYFGPGTRLLVL.

The chain carries TRBV29-1 and TRBJ1-6, with D possibly TRBD1 on 6 matching bases. V shed 4 bases and J shed 7 bases, with 11 bases lying between them. Germline loops: CDR1 SQVTM, CDR2 ANQGSEA. The CDR3 loop spans 13 amino acids. The CDR3 sequence: CSVGTGTNSPLHF. For the CDR3, the DNA is TGCAGCGTTGGTACAGGGACAAATTCACCCCTCCACTTT.

CDR3 sequence: CASGEVYSNQPQHF. The CDR3 bases are TGTGCCAGTGGGGAGGTTTATAGCAATCAGCCCCAGCATTTT. The chain combines TRBV19 with TRBJ1-5; D is ambiguous. The V gene's germline CDR1 is LNHDA and CDR2 SQIVND (reference sequence). CDR3 length: 14 residues. Trimming left V 8 bases short and J 0 bases short, with 11 bases between.

To note about this clone: At one end the junction does not follow the germline gene, possibly because of a read error. The chain uses TRBV5-4 and TRBJ2-6; D is possibly TRBD1 (5 bases). This CDR3 comprises 13 residues. Germline CDR1 reads SGHNT; CDR2 reads YYREEE (reference sequence). The CDR3 protein is CASRLYGANGLTF. CDR3 DNA sequence: TGTGCCAGCCGGCTCTATGGGGCCAACGGCCTGACTTTC.

The chain links TRBV7-9 to TRBJ2-1; perhaps TRBD1 as D (6 bases). CDR1 and CDR2 from the germline V gene are SEHNR and FQNEAQ (reference sequence). This CDR3 region has 14 residues. Deletions cut 5 bases from V and 5 bases from J, with 13 bases between. CDR3 nucleotide sequence: TGTGCCAGCAGCCTCAGCACAGGGCACAATGAGCAGTTCTTC. It codes for CASSLSTGHNEQFF. Filled out from reference TRBV7-9 and TRBJ2-1, the complete variable domain reads DTGVSQNPRHKITKRGQNVTFRCDPISEHNRLYWYRQTLGQGPEFLTYFQNEAQLEKSRLLSDRFSAERPKGSFSTLEIQRTEQGDSAMYLCASSLSTGHNEQFFGPGTRLTVL.